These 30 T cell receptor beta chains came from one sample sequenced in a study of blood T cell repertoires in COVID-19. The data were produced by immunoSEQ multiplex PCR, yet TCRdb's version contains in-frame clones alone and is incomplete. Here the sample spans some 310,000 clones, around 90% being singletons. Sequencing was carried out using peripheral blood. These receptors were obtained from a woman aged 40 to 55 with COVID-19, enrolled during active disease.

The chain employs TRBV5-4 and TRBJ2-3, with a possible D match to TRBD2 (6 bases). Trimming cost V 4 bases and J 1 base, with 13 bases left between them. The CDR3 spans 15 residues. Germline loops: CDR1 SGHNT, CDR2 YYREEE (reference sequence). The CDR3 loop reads CASSAGWRGTDTQYF. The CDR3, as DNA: TGTGCCAGCAGCGCGGGTTGGAGGGGCACAGATACGCAGTATTTT.

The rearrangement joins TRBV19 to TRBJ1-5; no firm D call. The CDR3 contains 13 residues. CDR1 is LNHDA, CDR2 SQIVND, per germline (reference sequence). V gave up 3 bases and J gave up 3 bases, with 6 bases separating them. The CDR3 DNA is TGTGCCAGTAGTATGTACAACAATCAGCCCCAGCATTTT. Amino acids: CASSMYNNQPQHF.

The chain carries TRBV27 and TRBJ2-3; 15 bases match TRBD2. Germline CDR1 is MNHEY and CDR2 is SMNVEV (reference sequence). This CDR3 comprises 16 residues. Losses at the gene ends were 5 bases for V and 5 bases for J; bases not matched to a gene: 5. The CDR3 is CASSPRTSGGGDTQYF. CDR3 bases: TGTGCCAGCAGTCCCCGGACTAGCGGGGGGGGAGATACGCAGTATTTT.

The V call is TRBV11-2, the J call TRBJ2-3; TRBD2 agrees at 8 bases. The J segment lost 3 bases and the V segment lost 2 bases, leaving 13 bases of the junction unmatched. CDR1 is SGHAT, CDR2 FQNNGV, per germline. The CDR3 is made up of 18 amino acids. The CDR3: CASSLRRERGFVTDTQYF. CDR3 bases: TGTGCCAGCAGCTTAAGGCGCGAGCGGGGGTTTGTAACAGATACGCAGTATTTT.

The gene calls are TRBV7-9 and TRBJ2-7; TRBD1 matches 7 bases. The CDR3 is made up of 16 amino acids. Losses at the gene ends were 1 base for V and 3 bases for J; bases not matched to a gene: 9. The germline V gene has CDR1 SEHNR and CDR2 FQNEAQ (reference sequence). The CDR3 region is CASSLVGQVSDYEQYF. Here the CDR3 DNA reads TGTGCCAGCAGCTTAGTTGGACAGGTCAGTGACTACGAGCAGTACTTC.

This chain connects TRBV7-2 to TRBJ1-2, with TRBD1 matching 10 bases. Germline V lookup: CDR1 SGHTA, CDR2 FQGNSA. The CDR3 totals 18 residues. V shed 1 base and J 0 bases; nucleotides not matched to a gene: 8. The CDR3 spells CASSLVGGQGWSNYGYTF. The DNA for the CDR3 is TGTGCCAGCAGCTTAGTTGGGGGACAGGGGTGGTCTAACTATGGCTACACCTTC.

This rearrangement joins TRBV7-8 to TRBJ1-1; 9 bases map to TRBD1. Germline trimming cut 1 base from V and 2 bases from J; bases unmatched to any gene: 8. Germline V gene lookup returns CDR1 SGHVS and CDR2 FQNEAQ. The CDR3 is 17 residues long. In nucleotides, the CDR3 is TGTGCCAGCAGCTTAGACGAGGGACAGGGATACAACACTGAAGCTTTCTTT. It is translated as CASSLDEGQGYNTEAFF. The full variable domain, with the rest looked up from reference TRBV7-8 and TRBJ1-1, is GAGVSQSPRYKVAKRGQDVALRCDPISGHVSLFWYQQALGQGPEFLTYFQNEAQLDKSGLPSDRFFAERPEGSVSTLKIQRTQQEDSAVYLCASSLDEGQGYNTEAFFGQGTRLTVV.

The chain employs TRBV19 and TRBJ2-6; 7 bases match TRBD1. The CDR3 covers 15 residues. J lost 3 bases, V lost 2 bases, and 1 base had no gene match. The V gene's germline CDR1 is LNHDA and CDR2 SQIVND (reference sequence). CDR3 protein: CASSIQGVGANVLTF. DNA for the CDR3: TGTGCCAGTAGTATACAGGGGGTTGGGGCCAACGTCCTGACTTTC. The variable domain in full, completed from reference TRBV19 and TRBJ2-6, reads DGGITQSPKYLFRKEGQNVTLSCEQNLNHDAMYWYRQDPGQGLRLIYYSQIVNDFQKGDIAEGYSVSREKKESFPLTVTSAQKNPTAFYLCASSIQGVGANVLTFGAGSRLTVL.

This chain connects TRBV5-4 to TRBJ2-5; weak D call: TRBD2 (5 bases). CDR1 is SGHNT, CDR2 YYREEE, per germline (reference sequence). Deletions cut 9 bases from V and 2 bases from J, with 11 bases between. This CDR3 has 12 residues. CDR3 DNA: TGTGCCACCCACGGGATTCAAGAGACCCAGTACTTC. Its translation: CATHGIQETQYF.

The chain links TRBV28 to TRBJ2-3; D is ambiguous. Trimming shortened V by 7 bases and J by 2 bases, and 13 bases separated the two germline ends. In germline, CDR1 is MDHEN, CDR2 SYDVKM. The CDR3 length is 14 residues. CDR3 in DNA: TGTGCCAGCACCCCCTCACAGTACACAGATACGCAGTATTTT. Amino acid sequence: CASTPSQYTDTQYF.

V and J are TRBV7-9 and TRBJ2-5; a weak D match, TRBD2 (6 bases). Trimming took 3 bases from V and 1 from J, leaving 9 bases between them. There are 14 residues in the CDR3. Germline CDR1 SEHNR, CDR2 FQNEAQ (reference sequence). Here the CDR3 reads CASSFGTPQETQYF. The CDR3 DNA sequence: TGTGCCAGCAGCTTCGGGACTCCCCAAGAGACCCAGTACTTC. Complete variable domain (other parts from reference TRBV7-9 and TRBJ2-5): DTGVSQNPRHKITKRGQNVTFRCDPISEHNRLYWYRQTLGQGPEFLTYFQNEAQLEKSRLLSDRFSAERPKGSFSTLEIQRTEQGDSAMYLCASSFGTPQETQYFGPGTRLLVL.

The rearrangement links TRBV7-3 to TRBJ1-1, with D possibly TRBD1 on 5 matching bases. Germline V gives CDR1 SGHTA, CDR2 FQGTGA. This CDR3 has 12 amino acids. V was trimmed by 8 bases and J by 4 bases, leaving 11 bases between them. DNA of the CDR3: TGTGCCAGCGGTGGGAGGGGCACTGAAGCTTTCTTT. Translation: CASGGRGTEAFF. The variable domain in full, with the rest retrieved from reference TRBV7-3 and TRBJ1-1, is GAGVSQTPSNKVTEKGKYVELRCDPISGHTALYWYRQSLGQGPEFLIYFQGTGAADDSGLPNDRFFAVRPEGSVSTLKIQRTERGDSAVYLCASGGRGTEAFFGQGTRLTVV.

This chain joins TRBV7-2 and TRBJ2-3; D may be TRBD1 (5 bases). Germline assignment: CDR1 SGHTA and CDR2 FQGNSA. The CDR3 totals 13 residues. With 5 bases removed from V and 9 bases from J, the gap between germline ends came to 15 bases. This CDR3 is CASSPSLQGTQYF. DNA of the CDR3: TGTGCCAGCAGCCCCAGTTTGCAGGGCACGCAGTATTTT.

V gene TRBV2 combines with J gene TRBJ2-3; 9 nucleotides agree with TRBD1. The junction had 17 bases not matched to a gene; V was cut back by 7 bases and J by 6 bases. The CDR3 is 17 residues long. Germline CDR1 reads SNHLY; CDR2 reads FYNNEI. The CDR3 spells CASTWEVGDRVSDTQYF. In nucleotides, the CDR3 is TGTGCCAGCACCTGGGAGGTTGGGGACAGGGTATCGGATACGCAGTATTTT.

The CDR3 nucleotides are TGTGCCAGCAGGTCTTCCGGGACAGCCACTGAAGCTTTCTTT. The encoded protein is CASRSSGTATEAFF. V is TRBV28 and J is TRBJ1-1; 7 bases match TRBD1. The CDR3 is made up of 14 amino acids. The V gene end was trimmed by 6 bases and the J gene end by 4 bases; junction bases not matched to a gene: 8. Germline values: CDR1 MDHEN, CDR2 SYDVKM.

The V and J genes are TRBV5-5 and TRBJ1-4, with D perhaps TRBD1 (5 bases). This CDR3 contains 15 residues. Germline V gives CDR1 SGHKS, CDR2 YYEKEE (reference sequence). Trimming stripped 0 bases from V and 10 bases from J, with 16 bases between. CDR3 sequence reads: CASSLEPRAEGKLFF. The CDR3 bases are TGTGCCAGCAGCTTGGAGCCCAGGGCAGAAGGAAAACTGTTTTTT.

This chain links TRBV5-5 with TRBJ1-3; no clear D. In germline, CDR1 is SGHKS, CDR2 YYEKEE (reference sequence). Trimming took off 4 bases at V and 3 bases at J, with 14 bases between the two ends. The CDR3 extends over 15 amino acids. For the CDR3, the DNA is TGTGCCAGCAGCCCGGCGGGTATATTTGGAAACACCATATATTTT. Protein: CASSPAGIFGNTIYF.

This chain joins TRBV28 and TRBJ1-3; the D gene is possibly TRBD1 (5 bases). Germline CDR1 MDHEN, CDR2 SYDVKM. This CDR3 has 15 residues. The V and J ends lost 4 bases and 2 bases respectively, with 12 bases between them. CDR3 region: CASSSIGEAGNTIYF. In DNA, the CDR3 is TGTGCCAGCAGTTCAATAGGGGAGGCTGGAAACACCATATATTTT.

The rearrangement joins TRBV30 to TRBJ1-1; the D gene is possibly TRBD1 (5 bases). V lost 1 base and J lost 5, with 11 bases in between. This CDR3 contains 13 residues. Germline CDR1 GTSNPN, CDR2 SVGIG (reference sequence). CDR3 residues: CAWSEGLGTEAFF. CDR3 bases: TGTGCCTGGAGTGAGGGGTTGGGAACTGAAGCTTTCTTT.

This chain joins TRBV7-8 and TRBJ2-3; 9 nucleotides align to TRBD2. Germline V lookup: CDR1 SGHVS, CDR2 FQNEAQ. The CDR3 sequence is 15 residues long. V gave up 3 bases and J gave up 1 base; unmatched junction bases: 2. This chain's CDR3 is CASSFWTSGTDTQYF. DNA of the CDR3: TGTGCCAGCAGCTTCTGGACTAGCGGCACAGATACGCAGTATTTT. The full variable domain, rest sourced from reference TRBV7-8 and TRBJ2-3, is GAGVSQSPRYKVAKRGQDVALRCDPISGHVSLFWYQQALGQGPEFLTYFQNEAQLDKSGLPSDRFFAERPEGSVSTLKIQRTQQEDSAVYLCASSFWTSGTDTQYFGPGTRLTVL.

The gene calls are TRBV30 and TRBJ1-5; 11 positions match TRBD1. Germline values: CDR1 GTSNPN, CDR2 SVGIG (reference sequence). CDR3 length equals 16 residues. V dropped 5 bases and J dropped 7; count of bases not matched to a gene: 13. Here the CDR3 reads CAWDVPGTGGQQPQHF. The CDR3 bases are TGTGCCTGGGATGTACCCGGGACAGGGGGTCAACAGCCCCAGCATTTT. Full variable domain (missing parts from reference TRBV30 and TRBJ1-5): SQTIHQWPATLVQPVGSPLSLECTVEGTSNPNLYWYRQAAGRGLQLLFYSVGIGQISSEVPQNLSASRPQDRQFILSSKKLLLSDSGFYLCAWDVPGTGGQQPQHFGDGTRLSIL.

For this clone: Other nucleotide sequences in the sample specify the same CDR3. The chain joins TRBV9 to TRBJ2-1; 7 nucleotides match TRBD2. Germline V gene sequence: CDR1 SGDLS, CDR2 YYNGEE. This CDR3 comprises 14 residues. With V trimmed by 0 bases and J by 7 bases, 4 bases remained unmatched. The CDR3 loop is CASSVASSGNEQFF. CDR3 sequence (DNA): TGTGCCAGCAGCGTAGCGTCTAGCGGTAATGAGCAGTTCTTC. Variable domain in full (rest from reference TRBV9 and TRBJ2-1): DSGVTQTPKHLITATGQRVTLRCSPRSGDLSVYWYQQSLDQGLQFLIQYYNGEERAKGNILERFSAQQFPDLHSELNLSSLELGDSALYFCASSVASSGNEQFFGPGTRLTVL.

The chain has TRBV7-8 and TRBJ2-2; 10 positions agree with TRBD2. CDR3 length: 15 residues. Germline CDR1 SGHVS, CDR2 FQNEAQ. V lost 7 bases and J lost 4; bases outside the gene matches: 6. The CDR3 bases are TGTGCCAGCACCAATAGCGGGAGGCGCACCGGGGAGCTGTTTTTT. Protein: CASTNSGRRTGELFF.

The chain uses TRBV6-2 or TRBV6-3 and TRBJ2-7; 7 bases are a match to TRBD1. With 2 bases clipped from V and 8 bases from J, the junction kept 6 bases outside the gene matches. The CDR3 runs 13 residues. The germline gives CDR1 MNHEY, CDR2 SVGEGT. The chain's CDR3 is CASSYPSQGKQYF. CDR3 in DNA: TGTGCCAGCAGTTACCCATCACAGGGGAAGCAGTACTTC.

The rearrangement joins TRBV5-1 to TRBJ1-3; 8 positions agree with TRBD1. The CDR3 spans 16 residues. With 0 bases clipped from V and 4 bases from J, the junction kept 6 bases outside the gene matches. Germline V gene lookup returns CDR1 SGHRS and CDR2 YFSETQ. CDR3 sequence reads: CASSLGGQGRGNTIYF. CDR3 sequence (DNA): TGCGCCAGCAGCTTGGGTGGACAGGGACGAGGAAACACCATATATTTT.

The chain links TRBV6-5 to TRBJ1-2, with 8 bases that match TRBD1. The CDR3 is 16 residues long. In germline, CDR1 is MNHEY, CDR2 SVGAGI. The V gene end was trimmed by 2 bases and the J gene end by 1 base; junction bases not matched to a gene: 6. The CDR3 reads CASSYPIQGGNYGYTF. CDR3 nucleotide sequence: TGTGCCAGCAGTTACCCAATACAGGGGGGTAACTATGGCTACACCTTC.

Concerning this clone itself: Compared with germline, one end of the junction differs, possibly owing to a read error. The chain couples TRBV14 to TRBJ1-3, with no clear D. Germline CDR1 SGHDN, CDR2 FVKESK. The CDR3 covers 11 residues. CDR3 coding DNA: TGTGCCAGCAGCCAAGGAGGTCGGGTGCTTTTT. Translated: CASSQGGRVLF.

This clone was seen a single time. The chain's CDR3 is CASMQNGAGGAYEQYF. CDR3 bases: TGTGCCAGCATGCAAAACGGAGCGGGCGGTGCCTACGAGCAGTACTTC. The J gene is TRBJ2-7, the V gene TRBV6-6; a weak D match, TRBD2 (6 bases). Trimming removed 7 bases from V and 2 bases from J, with 21 bases in between. CDR1 is MNHNY and CDR2 is SVGAGI in the germline V gene (reference sequence). CDR3 size: 16 residues.

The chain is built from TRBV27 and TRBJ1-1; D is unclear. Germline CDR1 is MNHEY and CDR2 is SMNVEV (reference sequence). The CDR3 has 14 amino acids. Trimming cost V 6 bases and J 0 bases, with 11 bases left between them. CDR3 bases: TGTGCCAGCAGACCCAACCAGATGAACACTGAAGCTTTCTTT. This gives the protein CASRPNQMNTEAFF.

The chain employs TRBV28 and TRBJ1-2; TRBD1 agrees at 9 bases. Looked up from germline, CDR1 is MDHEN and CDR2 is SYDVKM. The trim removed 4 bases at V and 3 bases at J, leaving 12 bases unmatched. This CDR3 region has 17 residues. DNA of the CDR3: TGTGCCAGCAGTTCTCCCGGGACAGGGAAATCGGACTATGGCTACACCTTC. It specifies CASSSPGTGKSDYGYTF.